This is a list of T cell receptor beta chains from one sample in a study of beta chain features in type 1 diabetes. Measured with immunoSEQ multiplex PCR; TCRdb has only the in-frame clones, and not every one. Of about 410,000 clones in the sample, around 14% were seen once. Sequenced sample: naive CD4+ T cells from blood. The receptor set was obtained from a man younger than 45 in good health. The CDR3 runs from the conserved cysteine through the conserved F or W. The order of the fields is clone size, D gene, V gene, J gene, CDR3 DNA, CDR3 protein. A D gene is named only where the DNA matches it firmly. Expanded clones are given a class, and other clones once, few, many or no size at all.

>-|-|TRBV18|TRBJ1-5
TGTGCCAGCTCATCAATCCCCGGGCCTCTTAATCAGCCCCAGCATTTT
CASSSIPGPLNQPQHF
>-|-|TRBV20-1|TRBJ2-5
TGCAGTGCCAGTGGGGAGACCCAGTACTTC
CSASGETQYF
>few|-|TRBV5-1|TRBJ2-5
TGCGCCAGCAGCTTGTCCGGGACCCTCCAAGAGACCCAGTACTTC
CASSLSGTLQETQYF
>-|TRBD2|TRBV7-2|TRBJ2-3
TGTGCCAGCAGACTGCCGGGACTAACCACAGATACGCAGTATTTT
CASRLPGLTTDTQYF
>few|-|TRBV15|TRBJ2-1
TGTGCCACCAGCAGAGATATGGGGTCCTACAATGAGCAGTTCTTC
CATSRDMGSYNEQFF
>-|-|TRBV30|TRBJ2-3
TGTGCCTCGGCCACTCCCTTCACAGATACGCAGTATTTT
CASATPFTDTQYF
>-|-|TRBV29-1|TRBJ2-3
TGCAGCGTTGCCGAAGCAACAGATACGCAGTATTTT
CSVAEATDTQYF
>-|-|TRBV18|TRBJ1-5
TGTGCCAGCTCACCTGGCCTCCGGGGTATTAGCAATCAGCCCCAGCATTTT
CASSPGLRGISNQPQHF
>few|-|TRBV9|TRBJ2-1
TGTGCCAGCAGCGTAGGCAGTAGCGGACCGTACAATGAGCAGTTCTTC
CASSVGSSGPYNEQFF
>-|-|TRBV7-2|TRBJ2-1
TGTGCCAGCAGCTCCTGGTCGGCGGCGGCCTCCCGCTACAATGAGCAGTTCTTC
CASSSWSAAASRYNEQFF
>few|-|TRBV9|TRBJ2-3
TGTGCCAGCAGCGTTGCCCGGGGGGCCACAGATACGCAGTATTTT
CASSVARGATDTQYF
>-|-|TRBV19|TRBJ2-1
TGTGCCAGTAGTCCCCGGTCCTACAATGAGCAGTTCTTC
CASSPRSYNEQFF
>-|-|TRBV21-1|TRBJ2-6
TGTGCCATCCTAGGCAAGAGGGCTGGGGCCAACGTCCTGACTTTC
CAILGKRAGANVLTF
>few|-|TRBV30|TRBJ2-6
TGTGCCTGGAGGGGTGGAGGGTCTGGGGCCAACGTCCTGACTTTC
CAWRGGGSGANVLTF
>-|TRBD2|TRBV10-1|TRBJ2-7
TGCGCCAGCAGTGCGGGAGGGGGGGACTACGAGCAGTACTTC
CASSAGGGDYEQYF
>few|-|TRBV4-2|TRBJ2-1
TGTGCCAGCAGCCGGCAAGTGGGTTACCACAATGAGCAGTTCTTC
CASSRQVGYHNEQFF
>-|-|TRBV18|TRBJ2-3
TGTGCCAGCTCACCCAGCGACCGCACAGATACGCAGTATTTT
CASSPSDRTDTQYF
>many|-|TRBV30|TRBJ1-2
TGTGCCTGGAGAGACATGGTGGCAGGGTTAATGGATGTGGATGGCTACACCTTC
CAWRDMVAGLMDVDGYTF
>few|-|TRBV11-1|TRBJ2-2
TGTGCCAGCACCTCCGGGGCCGGGGAGCTGTTTTTT
CASTSGAGELFF
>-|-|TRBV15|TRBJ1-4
TGTGCCACCAGCAGAGGGGGAGGTACGCGGGGTGGTCTGTTTTTT
CATSRGGGTRGGLFF
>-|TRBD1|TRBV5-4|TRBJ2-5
TGTGCCAGCAGCTCCGGACAGGGGTTGGACCAAGAGACCCAGTACTTC
CASSSGQGLDQETQYF
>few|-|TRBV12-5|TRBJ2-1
TGTGCTAGTGGTTCCTATGGGGGATCCTACAATGAGCAGTTCTTC
CASGSYGGSYNEQFF
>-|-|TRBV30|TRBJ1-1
TGTGCCTGGAGTGTACGGTCTGGGGCCCAGAGGGCTTTCTTT
CAWSVRSGAQRAFF
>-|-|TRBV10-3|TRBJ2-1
TGTGCCATCAGTGAAGGGGGGTACAATGAGCAGTTCTTC
CAISEGGYNEQFF
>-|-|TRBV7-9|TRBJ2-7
TGTGCCAGCAGCAAGGGAATATACGAGCAGTACTTC
CASSKGIYEQYF
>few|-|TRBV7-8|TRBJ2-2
TGTGCCAGCATCCCCAGATATACCACCGGGGAGCTGTTTTTT
CASIPRYTTGELFF
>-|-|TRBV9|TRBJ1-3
TGTGCCAGCAGCGTAGTTCCAGGCTCTGGAAACACCATATATTTT
CASSVVPGSGNTIYF
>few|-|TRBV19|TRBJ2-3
TGTGCCAGCGGGAAGTTCACCACAGATACGCAGTATTTT
CASGKFTTDTQYF
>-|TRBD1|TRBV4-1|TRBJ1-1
TGCGCCAGCAGACCGGGACAGGGGGCGAACACTGAAGCTTTCTTT
CASRPGQGANTEAFF
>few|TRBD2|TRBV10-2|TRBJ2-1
TGCGCCAGCAGGTTACTAGCGGGGGAGGAGCTTAATGAGCAGTTCTTC
CASRLLAGEELNEQFF
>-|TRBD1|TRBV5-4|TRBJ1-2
TGTGCCAGCAGCCAGGGACAGGGGGTTGGCTACACCTTC
CASSQGQGVGYTF
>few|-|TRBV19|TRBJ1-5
TGTGCCAGTACCCGACAGCACCAAGGCAATCAGCCCCAGCATTTT
CASTRQHQGNQPQHF
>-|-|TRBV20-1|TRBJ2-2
TGCAGTGCTCGGGGAACCAGGGAGCTGTTTTTT
CSARGTRELFF
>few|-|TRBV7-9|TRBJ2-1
TGTGCCAGCAGATCGAATAAGCTGGGAGACAATGAGCAGTTCTTC
CASRSNKLGDNEQFF
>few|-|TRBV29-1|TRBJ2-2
TGCAGCGGAAGGGGGACCGGGGAGCTGTTTTTT
CSGRGTGELFF
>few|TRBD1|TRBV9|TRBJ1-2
TGTGCCAGCAGCGTGGGGGACAGGGAAAGATACACCTTC
CASSVGDRERYTF
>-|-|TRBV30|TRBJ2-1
TGTGCCTGGAGTGGACGGCTTGCACACAATGAGCAGTTCTTC
CAWSGRLAHNEQFF
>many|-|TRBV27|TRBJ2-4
TGTGCCAGTAGAGCCAAAAACATTCAGTACTTC
CASRAKNIQYF
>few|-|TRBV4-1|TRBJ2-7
TGCGCCAGCAGCCAAGATCTAATGCGCGAGCAGTACTTC
CASSQDLMREQYF
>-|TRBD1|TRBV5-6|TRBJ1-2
TGTGCCAGCAGACCGGACAGGGGTTTTGGCTACACCTTC
CASRPDRGFGYTF
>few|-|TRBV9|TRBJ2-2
TGTGCCAGCAGCGTAGTAATCACCGGGGAGCTGTTTTTT
CASSVVITGELFF